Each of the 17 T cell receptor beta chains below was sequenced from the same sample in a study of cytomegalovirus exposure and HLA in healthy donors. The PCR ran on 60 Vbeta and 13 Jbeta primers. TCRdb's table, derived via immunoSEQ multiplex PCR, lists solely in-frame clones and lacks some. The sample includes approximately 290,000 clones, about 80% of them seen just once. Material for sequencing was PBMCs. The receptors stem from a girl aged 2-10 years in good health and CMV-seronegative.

In nucleotides, the CDR3 is TGCGCCAGCAGCCACGGCGGCACCTACAATGAGCAGTTCTTC. Its translation: CASSHGGTYNEQFF. The rearrangement joins TRBV4-1 to TRBJ2-1; D gene uncertain. CDR1 is MGHRA, CDR2 YSYEKL, per germline. The ends were cut back, 3 bases at V and 2 bases at J, with 8 bases in the middle. The CDR3 totals 14 residues.

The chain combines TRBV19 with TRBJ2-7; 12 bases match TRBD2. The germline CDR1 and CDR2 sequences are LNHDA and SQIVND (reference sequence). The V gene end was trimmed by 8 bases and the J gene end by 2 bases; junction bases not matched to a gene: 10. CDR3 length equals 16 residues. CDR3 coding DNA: TGTGCCAGTGCGAGGGCTAGCGGGAGGGGGACCTACGAGCAGTACTTC. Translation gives CASARASGRGTYEQYF. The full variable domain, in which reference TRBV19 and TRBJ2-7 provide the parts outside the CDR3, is DGGITQSPKYLFRKEGQNVTLSCEQNLNHDAMYWYRQDPGQGLRLIYYSQIVNDFQKGDIAEGYSVSREKKESFPLTVTSAQKNPTAFYLCASARASGRGTYEQYFGPGTRLTVT.

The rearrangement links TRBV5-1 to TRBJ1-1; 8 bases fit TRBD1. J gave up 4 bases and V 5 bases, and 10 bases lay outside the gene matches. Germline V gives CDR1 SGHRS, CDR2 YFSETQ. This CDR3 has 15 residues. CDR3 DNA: TGCGCCAGCAGTCATCCGGACAGGGTCGGCACTGAAGCTTTCTTT. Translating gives CASSHPDRVGTEAFF.

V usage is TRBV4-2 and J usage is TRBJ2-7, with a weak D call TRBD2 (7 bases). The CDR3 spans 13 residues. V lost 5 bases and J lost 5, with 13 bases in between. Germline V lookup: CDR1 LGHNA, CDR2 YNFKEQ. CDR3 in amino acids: CASSLGGPNEQYF. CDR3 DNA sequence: TGTGCCAGCAGCTTGGGGGGGCCCAACGAGCAGTACTTC.

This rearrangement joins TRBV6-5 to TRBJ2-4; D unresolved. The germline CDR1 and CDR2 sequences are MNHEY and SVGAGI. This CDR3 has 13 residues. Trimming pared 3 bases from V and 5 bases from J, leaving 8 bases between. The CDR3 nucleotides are TGTGCCAGCAGTTATTCCGGAGAAAACATTCAGTACTTC. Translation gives CASSYSGENIQYF.

The CDR3 coding sequence is TGTGCCAGCAGGAAGGACGGGACTGGAAACACCATATATTTT. This encodes CASRKDGTGNTIYF. The chain couples TRBV2 to TRBJ1-3; no clear D. V lost 6 bases and J 2 bases, leaving 11 bases between the germline ends. The CDR3 length is 14 residues. Germline V gives CDR1 SNHLY, CDR2 FYNNEI.

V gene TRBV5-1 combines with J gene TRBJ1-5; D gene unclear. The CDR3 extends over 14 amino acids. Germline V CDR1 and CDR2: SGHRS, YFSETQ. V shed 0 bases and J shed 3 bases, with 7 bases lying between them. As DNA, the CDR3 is TGCGCCAGCAGCTTGGGGCAGGACAATCAGCCCCAGCATTTT. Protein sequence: CASSLGQDNQPQHF. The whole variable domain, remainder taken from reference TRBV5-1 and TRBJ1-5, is KAGVTQTPRYLIKTRGQQVTLSCSPISGHRSVSWYQQTPGQGLQFLFEYFSETQRNKGNFPGRFSGRQFSNSRSEMNVSTLELGDSALYLCASSLGQDNQPQHFGDGTRLSIL.

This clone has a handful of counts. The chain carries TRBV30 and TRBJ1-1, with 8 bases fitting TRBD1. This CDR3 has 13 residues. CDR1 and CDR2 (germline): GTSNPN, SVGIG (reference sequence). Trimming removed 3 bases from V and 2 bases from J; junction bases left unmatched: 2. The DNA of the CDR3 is TGTGCCTGGAGGGGACAGGTTAACACTGAAGCTTTCTTT. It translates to CAWRGQVNTEAFF.

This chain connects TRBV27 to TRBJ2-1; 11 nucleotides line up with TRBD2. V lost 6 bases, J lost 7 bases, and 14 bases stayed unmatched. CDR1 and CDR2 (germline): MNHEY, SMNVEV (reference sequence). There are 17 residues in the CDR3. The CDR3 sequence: CASSLYLIAGGQNEQFF. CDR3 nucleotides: TGTGCCAGCAGCCTATACTTAATAGCGGGAGGGCAGAATGAGCAGTTCTTC.

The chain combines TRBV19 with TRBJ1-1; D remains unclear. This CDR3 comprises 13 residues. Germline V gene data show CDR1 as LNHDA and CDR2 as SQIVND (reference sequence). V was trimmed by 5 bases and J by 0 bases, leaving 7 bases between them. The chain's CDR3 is CASSEMLNTEAFF. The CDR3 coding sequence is TGTGCCAGTAGTGAGATGTTGAACACTGAAGCTTTCTTT.

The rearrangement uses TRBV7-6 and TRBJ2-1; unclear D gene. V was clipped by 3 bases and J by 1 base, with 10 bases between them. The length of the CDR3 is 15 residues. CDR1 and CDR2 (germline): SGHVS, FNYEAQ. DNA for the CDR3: TGTGCCAGCAGCTTCCTCCCCCTTTCCTACAATGAGCAGTTCTTC. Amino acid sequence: CASSFLPLSYNEQFF. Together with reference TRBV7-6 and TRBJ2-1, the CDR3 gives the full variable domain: GAGVSQSPRYKVTKRGQDVALRCDPISGHVSLYWYRQALGQGPEFLTYFNYEAQQDKSGLPNDRFSAERPEGSISTLTIQRTEQRDSAMYRCASSFLPLSYNEQFFGPGTRLTVL.

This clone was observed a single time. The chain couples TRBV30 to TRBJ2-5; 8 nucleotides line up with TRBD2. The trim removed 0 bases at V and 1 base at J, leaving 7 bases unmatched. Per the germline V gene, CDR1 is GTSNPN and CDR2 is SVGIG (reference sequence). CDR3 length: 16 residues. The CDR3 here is CAWSVGLAGLQETQYF. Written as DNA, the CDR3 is TGTGCCTGGAGTGTAGGGCTAGCGGGCCTCCAAGAGACCCAGTACTTC.

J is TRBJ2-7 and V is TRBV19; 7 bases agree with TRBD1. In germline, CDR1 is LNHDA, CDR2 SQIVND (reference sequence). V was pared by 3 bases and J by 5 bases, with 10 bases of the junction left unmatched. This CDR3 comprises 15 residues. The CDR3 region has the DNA TGTGCCAGTAGTATCCGGGACAGACCTCTCGACGAGCAGTACTTC. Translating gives CASSIRDRPLDEQYF.

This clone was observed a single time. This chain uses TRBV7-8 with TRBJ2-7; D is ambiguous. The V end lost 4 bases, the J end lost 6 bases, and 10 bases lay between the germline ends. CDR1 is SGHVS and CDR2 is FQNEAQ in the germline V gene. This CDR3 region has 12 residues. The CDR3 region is CASSSHSGEQYF. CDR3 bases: TGTGCCAGCAGCTCACACTCGGGCGAGCAGTACTTC.

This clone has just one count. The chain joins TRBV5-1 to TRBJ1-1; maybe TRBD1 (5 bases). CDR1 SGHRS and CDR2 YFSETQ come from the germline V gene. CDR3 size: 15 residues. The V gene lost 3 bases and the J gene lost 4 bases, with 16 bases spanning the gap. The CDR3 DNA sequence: TGCGCCAGCAGCTCAGGGCCGACCCAGGGCACTGAAGCTTTCTTT. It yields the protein CASSSGPTQGTEAFF. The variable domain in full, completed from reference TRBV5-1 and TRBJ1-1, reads KAGVTQTPRYLIKTRGQQVTLSCSPISGHRSVSWYQQTPGQGLQFLFEYFSETQRNKGNFPGRFSGRQFSNSRSEMNVSTLELGDSALYLCASSSGPTQGTEAFFGQGTRLTVV.

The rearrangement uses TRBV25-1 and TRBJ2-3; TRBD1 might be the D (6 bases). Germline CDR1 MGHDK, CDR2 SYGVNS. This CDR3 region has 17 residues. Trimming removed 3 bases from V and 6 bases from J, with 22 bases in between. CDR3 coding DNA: TGTGCCAGCAGTGATCCTCCAGGGGCGTTTGGTTTGGATACGCAGTATTTT. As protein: CASSDPPGAFGLDTQYF.

The chain's CDR3 is CASRGDRGAYEQYF. For the CDR3, the DNA is TGTGCCAGCAGGGGGGACAGGGGCGCCTACGAGCAGTACTTC. The J gene is TRBJ2-7, the V gene TRBV6-1, with 10 bases fitting TRBD1. Germline CDR1 and CDR2: MNHNS and SASEGT. V lost 6 bases, J lost 2 bases, and 4 bases stayed unmatched. This CDR3 region has 14 residues.